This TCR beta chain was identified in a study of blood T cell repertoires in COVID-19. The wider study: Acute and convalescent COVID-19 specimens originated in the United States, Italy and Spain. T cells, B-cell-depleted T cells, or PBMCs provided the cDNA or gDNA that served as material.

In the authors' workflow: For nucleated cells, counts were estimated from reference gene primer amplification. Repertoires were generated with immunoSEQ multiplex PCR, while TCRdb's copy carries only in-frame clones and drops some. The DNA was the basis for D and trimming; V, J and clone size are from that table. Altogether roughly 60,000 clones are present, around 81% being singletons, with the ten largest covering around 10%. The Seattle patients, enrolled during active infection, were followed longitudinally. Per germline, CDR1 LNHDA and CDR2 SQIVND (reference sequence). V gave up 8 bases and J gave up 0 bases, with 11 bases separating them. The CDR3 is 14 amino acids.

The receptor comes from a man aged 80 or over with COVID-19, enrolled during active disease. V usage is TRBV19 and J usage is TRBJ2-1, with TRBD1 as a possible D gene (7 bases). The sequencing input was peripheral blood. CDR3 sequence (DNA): TGTGCCAGTCAGGGGGGCTCCTCCTACAATGAGCAGTTCTTC. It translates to CASQGGSSYNEQFF.